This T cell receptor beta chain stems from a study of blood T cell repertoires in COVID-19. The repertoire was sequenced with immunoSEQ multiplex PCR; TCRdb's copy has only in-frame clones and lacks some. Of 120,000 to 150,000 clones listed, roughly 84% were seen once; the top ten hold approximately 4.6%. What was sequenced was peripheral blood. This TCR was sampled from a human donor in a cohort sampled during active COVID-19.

The CDR3, as DNA: TGCAGCGTTGAAGATCTTCTAGGGGGGGCGTACGGCACAGATACGCAGTATTTT. Its translation is CSVEDLLGGAYGTDTQYF. The chain has TRBV29-1 and TRBJ2-3, with D perhaps matching TRBD2 (7 bases). The CDR3 contains 18 residues. Germline V lookup: CDR1 SQVTM, CDR2 ANQGSEA. V lost 0 bases and J lost 1, with 20 bases in between.